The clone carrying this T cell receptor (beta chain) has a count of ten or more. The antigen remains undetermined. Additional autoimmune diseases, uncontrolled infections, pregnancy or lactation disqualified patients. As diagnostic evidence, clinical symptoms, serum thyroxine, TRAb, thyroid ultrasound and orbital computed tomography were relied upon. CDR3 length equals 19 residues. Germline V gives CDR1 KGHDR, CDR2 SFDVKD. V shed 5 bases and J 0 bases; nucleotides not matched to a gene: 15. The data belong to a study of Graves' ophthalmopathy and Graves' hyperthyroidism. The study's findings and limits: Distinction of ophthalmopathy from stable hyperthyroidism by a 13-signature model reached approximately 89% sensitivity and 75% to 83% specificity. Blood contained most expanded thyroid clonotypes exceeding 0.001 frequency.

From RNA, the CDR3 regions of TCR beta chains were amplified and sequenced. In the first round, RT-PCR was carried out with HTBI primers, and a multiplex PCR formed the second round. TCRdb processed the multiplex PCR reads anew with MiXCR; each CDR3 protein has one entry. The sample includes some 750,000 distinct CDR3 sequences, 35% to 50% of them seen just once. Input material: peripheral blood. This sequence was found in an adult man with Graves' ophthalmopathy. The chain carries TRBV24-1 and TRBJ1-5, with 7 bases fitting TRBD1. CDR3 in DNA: TGTGCCACCAGTGCCAAACCGACCGGGACAGAAAGTAGCAATCAGCCCCAGCATTTT. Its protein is CATSAKPTGTESSNQPQHF.